The clone carrying this T cell receptor (beta chain) showed up just a few times. What it binds is not known. It was RNA transcripts that yielded the amplified TCR beta CDR3 regions. An initial round of RT-PCR targeting the TCR CDR3 relied on the HTBI primer set. TCRdb re-derived calls from the multiplex PCR reads in MiXCR, one entry per CDR3 protein. The sample lists nearly 750,000 distinct CDR3 sequences; around 40% were seen once. The PBMCs had their origin in 10 ml of fresh peripheral blood. The source of the sample is a study of T cells in Graves' hyperthyroidism and ophthalmopathy. General study points: Among clonotypes expanded in thyroid above 0.001, most were also found in blood. A median roughly 6.6 months before onset, the model predicted ophthalmopathy.

The sequence was obtained from a woman aged 40-49 years with Graves' hyperthyroidism. Sequenced input: blood.

The CDR3 spells CASSDSRQSSYNSPLHF. The CDR3 bases are TGTGCCAGCAGTGACTCGAGGCAGAGCTCCTATAATTCACCCCTCCACTTT. The genes are TRBV6-4 and TRBJ1-6; D gene ambiguous. Germline loops: CDR1 MRHNA, CDR2 SNTAGT. V lost 0 bases and J 0 bases, leaving 9 bases between the germline ends. The CDR3 has 17 amino acids.